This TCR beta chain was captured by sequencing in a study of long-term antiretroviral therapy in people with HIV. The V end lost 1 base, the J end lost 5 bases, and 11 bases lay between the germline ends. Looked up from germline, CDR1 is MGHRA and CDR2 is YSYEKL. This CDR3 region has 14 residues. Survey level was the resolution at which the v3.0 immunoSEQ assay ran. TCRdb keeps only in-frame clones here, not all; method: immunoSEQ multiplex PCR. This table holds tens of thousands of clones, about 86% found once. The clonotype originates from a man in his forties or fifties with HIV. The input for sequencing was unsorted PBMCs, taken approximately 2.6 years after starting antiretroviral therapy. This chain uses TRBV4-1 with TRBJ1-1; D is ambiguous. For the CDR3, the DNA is TGCGCCAGCAGCCAAGCCGGAGGGTTGACTGAAGCTTTCTTT. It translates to CASSQAGGLTEAFF.